This T cell receptor (beta chain) is from a study of human T cells and chemical hapten exposure. Unique molecular identifiers were affixed to discrete cDNA molecules within the library. Original methodology: Samples held a median of roughly 100,000 TCRs, range about 20,000–700,000. MiXCR, run by TCRdb on the RACE reads, gives a single entry per CDR3 protein. TCRdb assigned the V and J calls; the authors' analysis was not used. Among approximately 75,000 distinct CDR3 sequences listed, over 6.5% were seen once. J gave up 6 bases and V 0 bases, and 5 bases lay outside the gene matches. This CDR3 has 15 residues. The germline V gene has CDR1 MNHEY and CDR2 SVGEGT. Time point described: patch test 2, 6 weeks after DPC sensitization. Treatment described: therapeutic diphenylcyclopropenone sensitization with weekly scalp DPC.

This receptor was identified in a woman aged 45-65 years with alopecia areata. Some clones in this sample may be carry-over from other donors' samples. Sequenced here: whole blood, sampled in connection with sensitization to the hapten diphenylcyclopropenone (DPC). The V and J genes are TRBV6-2 or TRBV6-3 and TRBJ1-1, with 9 bases lining up with TRBD1. The CDR3 sequence is CASSYSTGGDPEAFF. The CDR3 DNA follows: TGTGCCAGCAGTTACTCGACAGGGGGAGACCCTGAAGCTTTCTTT.